The source of this TCR beta chain is a study of PD-1 blockade in classical Hodgkin lymphoma. In every patient, relapse followed autologous stem cell transplantation, while exposure to brentuximab vedotin differed. Negative selection with magnetic separation was used to purify CD4+ T cells from thawed PBMCs. This clone appeared a single time. Assay: immunoSEQ multiplex PCR; the TCRdb copy retains only in-frame clones and omits some. The table has tens of thousands of clones, about 85% seen once. The receptor was derived from a human donor with classical Hodgkin lymphoma. Specimen: CD4+ T cells from blood, collected at baseline.

CDR3 sequence reads: CAWRRGTDTQYF. Written as DNA, the CDR3 is TGTGCCTGGAGGCGTGGCACAGATACGCAGTATTTT. This chain links TRBV30 with TRBJ2-3; no clear D gene. Trimming cost V 3 bases and J 1 base, with 5 bases left between them. CDR1 GTSNPN and CDR2 SVGIG come from the germline V gene (reference sequence). This CDR3 is 12 amino acids long.